The sequence of this TCR beta chain was determined in a study of T cell responses to AZD1222 COVID-19 vaccine. Worth noting for this clone: Its antigen is unidentified.

Study-wide findings and caveats: Donors in the cohort were predominantly white British and more often female, and clonal diversity was possibly underestimated.

The repertoire was sequenced with immunoSEQ multiplex PCR; TCRdb's copy has only in-frame clones and lacks some. Of around 150,000 clones in the sample, around nine tenths are singletons; the top ten hold roughly 4.7%. Germline V gives CDR1 KGHSH, CDR2 LQKENI. The CDR3 is made up of 14 amino acids. V shed 1 base and J shed 2 bases, with 8 bases lying between them. The sequence came from an adult in good health. The gene calls are TRBV18 and TRBJ1-2; the D is unclear. The sequencing here drew on peripheral blood, taken on day 0 of AZD1222 vaccination. CDR3 coding DNA: TGTGCCAGCTCACCACTTCCCTCGAACTATGGCTACACCTTC. The encoded protein is CASSPLPSNYGYTF.